Listed below are T cell receptor beta chains from one sample, sequenced in a study of T cells after posttransplantation cyclophosphamide. Profiled with immunoSEQ multiplex PCR; TCRdb holds only in-frame clones, not every one. Here the sample spans approximately 10,000 clones, roughly nine tenths being singletons. The source was PBMCs, collected about 430 days after allogeneic stem cell transplant with calcineurin inhibitor and methotrexate. Receptors originate from a male patient aged 45-60 years who received an allogeneic stem cell transplant from an unrelated donor, was CMV-positive, and had chronic GVHD only. Some T cells may possibly be graft donor cells. CDR3s include the opening cysteine and the closing phenylalanine or tryptophan. D genes are given only for firm matches. Size tells how often a clone was seen (once, few, many) or the class of an expanded clone, and some rows leave it out.

clone size,V gene,D gene,J gene,CDR3 protein,CDR3 DNA
.,TRBV7-2,TRBD2,TRBJ2-5,CASSLTRLAGQETQYF,TGTGCCAGCAGCTTGACAAGACTAGCGGGGCAAGAGACCCAGTACTTC
.,TRBV11-3,TRBD2,TRBJ2-7,CASSLDLSGRPDTKSYEQYF,TGTGCCAGCAGCTTAGATCTAAGCGGGAGGCCCGACACCAAATCCTACGAGCAGTACTTC
.,TRBV28,TRBD1,TRBJ1-4,CASSSDRGPEKLFF,TGTGCCAGCAGTTCTGACAGGGGCCCTGAAAAACTGTTTTTT
.,TRBV10-3,.,TRBJ1-2,CAISEDGVYGYTF,TGTGCCATCAGTGAGGACGGAGTCTATGGCTACACCTTC
.,TRBV29-1,.,TRBJ2-7,CSVGQGISYEQYF,TGCAGCGTTGGTCAGGGAATATCCTACGAGCAGTACTTC
.,TRBV28,.,TRBJ1-1,CASKRWYQVITEAFF,TGTGCCAGCAAACGGTGGTACCAGGTAATTACTGAAGCTTTCTTT
.,TRBV5-1,.,TRBJ2-2,CASSLEGRGQANTGELFF,TGCGCCAGCAGCTTGGAGGGTAGGGGCCAGGCGAACACCGGGGAGCTGTTTTTT
.,TRBV18,.,TRBJ2-7,CASSPRPTSFLEQYF,TGTGCCAGCTCACCACGCCCGACTAGTTTCCTCGAGCAGTACTTC
.,TRBV4-2,.,TRBJ2-3,CASSQDQGTDTQYF,TGTGCCAGCAGCCAAGACCAGGGCACAGATACGCAGTATTTT
few,TRBV19,.,TRBJ1-2,CASSIEGANYGYTF,TGTGCCAGTAGTATAGAGGGAGCTAACTATGGCTACACCTTC
once,TRBV4-2,TRBD1,TRBJ1-5,CASSQGRGADQPQHF,TGTGCCAGCAGCCAAGGCAGGGGGGCCGATCAGCCCCAGCATTTT
.,TRBV27,.,TRBJ2-3,CASSLRGLEGPDTQYF,TGTGCCAGCAGTTTAAGAGGCCTGGAGGGCCCAGATACGCAGTATTTT
.,TRBV19,.,TRBJ2-7,CASSSGTPSVEQYF,TGTGCCAGTAGTTCCGGGACTCCCTCAGTCGAGCAGTACTTC
.,TRBV28,.,TRBJ2-7,CASSFPNYLNEQYF,TGTGCCAGCAGTTTTCCGAACTACCTTAACGAGCAGTACTTC
.,TRBV6-5,TRBD1,TRBJ1-1,CASRAEDRGHTEAFF,TGTGCCAGCAGGGCCGAAGACAGGGGACACACTGAAGCTTTCTTT
.,TRBV11-3,TRBD1,TRBJ2-7,CASSNTGGPGQYF,TGTGCCAGCAGTAATACAGGGGGGCCCGGGCAGTACTTC
once,TRBV5-4,TRBD1,TRBJ1-1,CASSWDRTNTEAFF,TGTGCCAGCAGCTGGGACAGAACTAACACTGAAGCTTTCTTT
.,TRBV6-6,.,TRBJ2-4,CASSPVKNIQYF,TGTGCCAGCAGTCCGGTCAAAAACATTCAGTACTTC
.,TRBV10-3,.,TRBJ1-4,CAISERTASGEKLFF,TGTGCCATCAGTGAGCGGACAGCTTCGGGTGAAAAACTGTTTTTT
.,TRBV29-1,TRBD2,TRBJ2-1,CSVPRSSGDEQFF,TGCAGCGTGCCAAGGTCTAGCGGGGACGAGCAGTTCTTC
.,TRBV11-2,.,TRBJ2-7,CASSLGGGAYEQYF,TGTGCCAGCAGCTTAGGCGGGGGCGCCTACGAGCAGTACTTC
once,TRBV27,TRBD1,TRBJ2-3,CASKPTGTDTQYF,TGTGCCAGCAAACCGACAGGGACAGATACGCAGTATTTT